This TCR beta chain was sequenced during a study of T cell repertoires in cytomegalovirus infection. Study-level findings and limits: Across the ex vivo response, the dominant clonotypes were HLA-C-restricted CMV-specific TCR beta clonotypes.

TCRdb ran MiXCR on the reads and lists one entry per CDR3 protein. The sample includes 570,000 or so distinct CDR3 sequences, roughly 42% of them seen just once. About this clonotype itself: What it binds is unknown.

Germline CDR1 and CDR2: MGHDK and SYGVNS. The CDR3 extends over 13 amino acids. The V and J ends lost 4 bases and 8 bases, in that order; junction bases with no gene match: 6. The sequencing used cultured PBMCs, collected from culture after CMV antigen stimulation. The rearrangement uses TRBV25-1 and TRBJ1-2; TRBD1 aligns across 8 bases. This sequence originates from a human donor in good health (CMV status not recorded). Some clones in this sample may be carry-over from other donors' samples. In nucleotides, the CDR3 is TGTGCCAGCAGTGGGCCGGACAGGGCAGGCTACACCTTC. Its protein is CASSGPDRAGYTF.